The 17 T cell receptor beta chains below come from one sample, sequenced in a study of cytomegalovirus exposure and HLA in healthy donors. The PCR used 60 Vbeta and 13 Jbeta primers. Libraries were prepared by immunoSEQ multiplex PCR; TCRdb keeps only in-frame clonotypes and omits some of them. Seen here are under 130,000 clones, around 84% observed once, and the top ten hold approximately 1.2%. The sequencing sample was made of PBMCs. The receptors stem from a man aged 25-45 years in good health and CMV-seronegative.

This clone was recorded only once. The DNA for the CDR3 is TGTGCCAGCAGCGCTATAGCGGGGGACAATGAGCAGTTCTTC. This sequence encodes CASSAIAGDNEQFF. The rearrangement joins TRBV7-6 to TRBJ2-1; 9 bases are shared with TRBD2. Trimming removed 5 bases from V and 5 bases from J; junction bases left unmatched: 4. The CDR3 covers 14 residues. CDR1 and CDR2 from the germline V gene are SGHVS and FNYEAQ.

V and J are TRBV5-5 and TRBJ2-2, with TRBD2 as a possible D gene (5 bases). This CDR3 is built from 14 residues. CDR1 is SGHKS and CDR2 is YYEKEE in the germline V gene (reference sequence). Deletions cut 3 bases from V and 5 bases from J, with 11 bases between. CDR3 in DNA: TGTGCCAGCAGCTGGACTGAACTAACCGGGGAGCTGTTTTTT. Amino acids: CASSWTELTGELFF.

In its sample, this clone was seen a few times. The V and J genes are TRBV19 and TRBJ2-1; D is uncertain. Germline CDR1 LNHDA, CDR2 SQIVND (reference sequence). The CDR3 is made up of 12 amino acids. Trimming took 0 bases from V and 6 from J, leaving 3 bases between them. This CDR3 reads CASSIDSNEQFF. The DNA of the CDR3 is TGTGCCAGTAGTATAGACAGCAATGAGCAGTTCTTC.

This chain connects TRBV9 to TRBJ1-4, with D possibly being TRBD1 (5 bases). This CDR3 has 15 amino acids. V gave up 0 bases and J gave up 3 bases, with 9 bases separating them. CDR1 is SGDLS and CDR2 is YYNGEE in the germline V gene. This CDR3 is CASSVVAGANEKLFF. CDR3 in DNA: TGTGCCAGCAGCGTAGTGGCGGGGGCTAATGAAAAACTGTTTTTT.

This chain connects TRBV6-5 to TRBJ2-5; 7 bases are a match to TRBD1. CDR3 length equals 14 residues. V shed 2 bases and J 1 base; nucleotides not matched to a gene: 1. Germline V lookup: CDR1 MNHEY, CDR2 SVGAGI. The CDR3: CASSYGTAQETQYF. CDR3 nucleotide sequence: TGTGCCAGCAGTTACGGGACAGCCCAAGAGACCCAGTACTTC.

The chain carries TRBV7-2 and TRBJ2-3; tentatively, D is TRBD2 (5 bases). Looked up from germline, CDR1 is SGHTA and CDR2 is FQGNSA. This CDR3 region has 14 residues. V lost 3 bases and J 5 bases, leaving 12 bases between the germline ends. The CDR3 nucleotides read TGTGCCAGCAGCTTGCCGGGGTTGATAGATACGCAGTATTTT. Translated: CASSLPGLIDTQYF.

The J gene is TRBJ2-7, the V gene TRBV7-6; 12 nucleotides line up with TRBD2. The CDR3 has 17 residues. The junction had 8 bases not matched to a gene; V was cut back by 5 bases and J by 0 bases. Per the germline V gene, CDR1 is SGHVS and CDR2 is FNYEAQ. CDR3 DNA sequence: TGTGCCAGCAGCGGCGGGACTAGCGGGCGCTCCTCCTACGAGCAGTACTTC. It translates to CASSGGTSGRSSYEQYF.

J is TRBJ2-3 and V is TRBV10-1; 9 positions match TRBD1. Germline CDR1 WNHNN, CDR2 SYGVQD (reference sequence). Trimming cost V 4 bases and J 8 bases; bases outside gene matches: 7. CDR3 size: 14 residues. The CDR3 protein is CASSGGQGTSTQYF. The DNA of the CDR3 is TGCGCCAGCAGTGGGGGACAGGGCACATCTACGCAGTATTTT.

The chain recombines TRBV11-3 with TRBJ2-7; tentative D call: TRBD1 (7 bases). CDR3 size: 16 residues. Trimming took 3 bases from V and 5 from J, leaving 20 bases between them. Looked up from germline, CDR1 is SGHNT and CDR2 is YENEEA. The DNA for the CDR3 is TGTGCCAGCAGCTTTGGTCCCGGCTCAGGGGGGAACGAGCAGTACTTC. Its translation: CASSFGPGSGGNEQYF. The whole variable domain, filled in from reference TRBV11-3 and TRBJ2-7, reads EAGVVQSPRYKIIEKKQPVAFWCNPISGHNTLYWYLQNLGQGPELLIRYENEEAVDDSQLPKDRFSAERLKGVDSTLKIQPAELGDSAVYLCASSFGPGSGGNEQYFGPGTRLTVT.

This chain uses TRBV5-4 with TRBJ2-7; TRBD2 aligns across 12 bases. J lost 0 bases, V lost 5 bases, and 3 bases had no gene match. This CDR3 has 15 residues. Looked up from germline, CDR1 is SGHNT and CDR2 is YYREEE (reference sequence). DNA for the CDR3: TGTGCCAGCAGAATGACTAGCGGGGGCTCCTACGAGCAGTACTTC. This translates into CASRMTSGGSYEQYF.

This clone was seen a few times. CDR3 sequence (DNA): TGTGCCAGCAGCTTAAGGCTAGCGTCCTACAATGAGCAGTTCTTC. The encoded protein is CASSLRLASYNEQFF. The genes are TRBV11-3 and TRBJ2-1; D is perhaps TRBD2 (6 bases). The germline V and J ends were trimmed by 2 bases and 1 base, with 9 bases remaining between them. CDR1 and CDR2 (germline): SGHNT, YENEEA. The CDR3 covers 15 residues.

This clone was seen a few times. The V call is TRBV7-2, the J call TRBJ2-1, with TRBD2 matching over 9 bases. Germline CDR1 and CDR2: SGHTA and FQGNSA. The CDR3 is 13 amino acids. V dropped 8 bases and J dropped 4; count of bases not matched to a gene: 3. In DNA form, the CDR3 reads TGTGCCAGCTTTAGCGGGGGATACAATGAGCAGTTCTTC. Amino acid sequence: CASFSGGYNEQFF. The full variable domain, with the rest looked up from reference TRBV7-2 and TRBJ2-1, is GAGVSQSPSNKVTEKGKDVELRCDPISGHTALYWYRQSLGQGLEFLIYFQGNSAPDKSGLPSDRFSAERTGGSVSTLTIQRTQQEDSAVYLCASFSGGYNEQFFGPGTRLTVL.

The chain has TRBV28 and TRBJ2-7, with D possibly being TRBD2 (6 bases). Germline V lookup: CDR1 MDHEN, CDR2 SYDVKM. V gave up 4 bases and J gave up 4 bases, with 14 bases separating them. The CDR3 runs 14 residues. The CDR3 DNA reads TGTGCCAGCAGTTACCCTTCGGGGGTATACGAGCAGTACTTC. It encodes CASSYPSGVYEQYF.

The count of this clone is one. This chain uses TRBV6-1 with TRBJ2-7; unclear D gene. Germline V gene sequence: CDR1 MNHNS, CDR2 SASEGT. The CDR3 is 15 amino acids. Trimming removed 2 bases from V and 3 bases from J, with 14 bases in between. The CDR3 nucleotides are TGTGCCAGCAGTGAAATCCCCTCTGTCGGCTACGAGCAGTACTTC. Protein sequence: CASSEIPSVGYEQYF.

The chain recombines TRBV29-1 with TRBJ2-2; TRBD1 aligns across 8 bases. V was clipped by 8 bases and J by 4 bases; unmatched bases: 12. Looked up from germline, CDR1 is SQVTM and CDR2 is ANQGSEA. The CDR3 contains 15 residues. Written as DNA, the CDR3 is TGCAGCCTCGAATCCGGGACAGGACCCACCGGGGAGCTGTTTTTT. Amino acid sequence: CSLESGTGPTGELFF.

The sample holds a few counts of this clone. The DNA for the CDR3 is TGTGCCAGCACTCTCTTGGGCGGGGATACGCAGTATTTT. It encodes CASTLLGGDTQYF. The rearrangement joins TRBV27 to TRBJ2-3; weak D call: TRBD2 (5 bases). In germline, CDR1 is MNHEY, CDR2 SMNVEV (reference sequence). The CDR3 totals 13 residues. V lost 7 bases and J lost 6, with 14 bases in between.

The chain has TRBV4-3 and TRBJ1-3, with D possibly matching TRBD1 (5 bases). The CDR3 sequence is 19 residues long. With 0 bases removed from V and 0 bases from J, the gap between germline ends came to 18 bases. Germline-derived CDR1 and CDR2 are LGHNA and YSLEER. CDR3 DNA: TGCGCCAGCAGCCAAGATCTTAGGCGATTGGACACCTCTGGAAACACCATATATTTT. Translating it yields CASSQDLRRLDTSGNTIYF.